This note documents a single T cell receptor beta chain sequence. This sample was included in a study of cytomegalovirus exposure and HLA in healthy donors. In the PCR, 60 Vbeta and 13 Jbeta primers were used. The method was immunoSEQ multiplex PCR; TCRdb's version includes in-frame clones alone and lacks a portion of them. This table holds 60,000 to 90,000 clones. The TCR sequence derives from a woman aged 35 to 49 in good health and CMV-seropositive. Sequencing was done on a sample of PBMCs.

The CDR3 DNA reads as TGCAGCGTTGGGGCCGGGGAAGTTGGCTACACCTTC. Residues: CSVGAGEVGYTF. This chain joins TRBV29-1 and TRBJ1-2; D is ambiguous. The CDR3 has 12 residues. V was shortened by 4 bases and J by 7 bases, with 13 bases between the two germline ends. CDR1 and CDR2 from the germline V gene are SQVTM and ANQGSEA.